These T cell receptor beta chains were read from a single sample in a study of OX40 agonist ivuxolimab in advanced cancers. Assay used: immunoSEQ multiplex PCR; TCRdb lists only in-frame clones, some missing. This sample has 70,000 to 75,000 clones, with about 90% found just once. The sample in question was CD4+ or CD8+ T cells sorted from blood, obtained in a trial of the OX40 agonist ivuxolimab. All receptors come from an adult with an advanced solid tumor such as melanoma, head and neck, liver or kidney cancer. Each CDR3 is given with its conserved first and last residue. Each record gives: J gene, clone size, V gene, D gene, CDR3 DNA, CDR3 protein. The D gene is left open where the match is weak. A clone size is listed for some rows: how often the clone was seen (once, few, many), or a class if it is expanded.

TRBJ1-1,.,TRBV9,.,TGTGCCAGCAGCGTAGAGGCGCTGAACACTGAAGCTTTCTTT,CASSVEALNTEAFF
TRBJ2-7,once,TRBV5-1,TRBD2,TGCGCCAGCAGCACCCGGACTAGCGGGGGGTTACCTTTCTCCTACGAGCAGTACTTC,CASSTRTSGGLPFSYEQYF
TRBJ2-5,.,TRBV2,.,TGTGCCAGCACCCGGGACCTCGAGAAAACCCAGTACTTC,CASTRDLEKTQYF
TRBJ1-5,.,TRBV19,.,TGTGCCAGTCTGGAGACAGCCCATAGCAATCAGCCCCAGCATTTT,CASLETAHSNQPQHF
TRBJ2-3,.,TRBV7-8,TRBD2,TGTGCCAGCAGCCCGGTAGCGGGAGGGAGCACAGATACGCAGTATTTT,CASSPVAGGSTDTQYF
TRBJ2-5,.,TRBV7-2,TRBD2,TGTGCCAGCAGCGGGGGACTAGCGGGAGAATGGACCCAGTACTTC,CASSGGLAGEWTQYF
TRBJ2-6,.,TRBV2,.,TGTGCCAGCAGTGAACTCGGCGTCTCTGGGGCCAACGTCCTGACTTTC,CASSELGVSGANVLTF
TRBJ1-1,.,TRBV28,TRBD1,TGTGCCAGCAGTTTATGGGACAGGGGGGGATGGACTGAAGCTTTCTTT,CASSLWDRGGWTEAFF
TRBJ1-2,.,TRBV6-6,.,TGTGCCAGCAGTTCACAGGGATCCTATGGCTACACCTTC,CASSSQGSYGYTF
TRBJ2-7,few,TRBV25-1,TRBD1,TGTGCCAGCAGTGGGGGACAGGGCGAGCAGTACTTC,CASSGGQGEQYF
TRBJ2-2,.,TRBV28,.,TGTGCCAGTCAGCCGGGACAGAACACCGGGGAGCTGTTTTTT,CASQPGQNTGELFF
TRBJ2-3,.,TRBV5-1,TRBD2,TGCGCCAGCAGCTTGACTAGCGGGTCTGATACGCAGTATTTT,CASSLTSGSDTQYF
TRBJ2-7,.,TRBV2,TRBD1,TGTGCCAGCAGTGCCCTAGGGGACAGGGGGCGCACCTACGAGCAGTACTTC,CASSALGDRGRTYEQYF
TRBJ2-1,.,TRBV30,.,TGTGCCTGGAGCGACTCCAATGAGCAGTTCTTC,CAWSDSNEQFF
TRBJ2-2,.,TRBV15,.,TGTGCCACCAGCAGAGATAGGGTCTCATCCGGGGAGCTGTTTTTT,CATSRDRVSSGELFF
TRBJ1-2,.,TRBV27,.,TGTGCCAGCAGTTTATGGGGGCTGTCGGACTATGGCTACACCTTC,CASSLWGLSDYGYTF
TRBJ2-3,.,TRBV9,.,TGTGCCAGCAGCGTCCACCCCCGAGATGGTACAGATACGCAGTATTTT,CASSVHPRDGTDTQYF
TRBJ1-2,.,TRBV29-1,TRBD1,TGCAGCGTTGATGTGGGGGGAGGGGGCTCGCCAGGGGCTAACTATGGCTACACCTTC,CSVDVGGGGSPGANYGYTF
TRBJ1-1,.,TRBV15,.,TGTGCCACCAGCAGTGACCAACTTGAAGCTTTCTTT,CATSSDQLEAFF
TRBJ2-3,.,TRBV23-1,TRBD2,TGCGCCAGCAGTCCTCGACTAGCGGGAGGGAGTGCTAGCACAGATACGCAGTATTTT,CASSPRLAGGSASTDTQYF
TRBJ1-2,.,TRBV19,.,TGTGCCAGTAGTATAGGCCCCGCCTATGGCTACACCTTC,CASSIGPAYGYTF
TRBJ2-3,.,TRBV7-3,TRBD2,TGTGCCAGCAGCCAAGGGTATAGCGGGAGCACAGATACGCAGTATTTT,CASSQGYSGSTDTQYF
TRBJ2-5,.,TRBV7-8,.,TGTGCCAGCAGCTTAGAAAGAACAGGAGAGACCCAGTACTTC,CASSLERTGETQYF
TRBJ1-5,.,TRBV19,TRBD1,TGTGCCAGTAGTAAGGGGGCGAGCAATCAGCCCCAGCATTTT,CASSKGASNQPQHF
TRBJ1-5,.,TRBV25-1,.,TGTGCCAGCAGTGCCGTCGGACCCAATCAGCCCCAGCATTTT,CASSAVGPNQPQHF
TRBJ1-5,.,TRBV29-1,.,TGCAGCGTTGCCATTGGGGTCGGCAATCAGCCCCAGCATTTT,CSVAIGVGNQPQHF
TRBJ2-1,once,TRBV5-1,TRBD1,TGCGCCAGCCGACTCCGGGTGGGACAGGGGGGATCTTCCTACAATGAGCAGTTCTTC,CASRLRVGQGGSSYNEQFF
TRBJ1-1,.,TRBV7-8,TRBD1,TGTGCCAGCAGCTTTCGGACAGGGGCCATGAACACTGAAGCTTTCTTT,CASSFRTGAMNTEAFF
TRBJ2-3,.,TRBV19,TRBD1,TGTGCCAGTAGTATACCGGGACAGGGGTCAGATACGCAGTATTTT,CASSIPGQGSDTQYF
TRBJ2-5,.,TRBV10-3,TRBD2,TGTGCCATCTGGGGGGGTCCGGGTGAGACCCAGTACTTC,CAIWGGPGETQYF
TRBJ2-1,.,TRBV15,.,TGTGCCACCAGCCAGGACTACGACTTCTACAATGAGCAGTTCTTC,CATSQDYDFYNEQFF
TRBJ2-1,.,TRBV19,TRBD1,TGTGCCAGTAGTATAGCCCACCCGGGACAGGGCTACAATGAGCAGTTCTTC,CASSIAHPGQGYNEQFF
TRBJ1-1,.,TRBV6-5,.,TGTGCCAGCAAGTATGGGGCCTACACTGAAGCTTTCTTT,CASKYGAYTEAFF
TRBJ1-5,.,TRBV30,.,TGTGCCTGGAGCACAACGGACCCAAATCAGCCCCAGCATTTT,CAWSTTDPNQPQHF
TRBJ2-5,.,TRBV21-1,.,TGTGCCAGGGACAGGGATAGGTCAGTAGAGACCCAGTACTTC,CARDRDRSVETQYF
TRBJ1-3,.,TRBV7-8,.,TGTGCCAGCAGCTTAGAAGTTCCCGGAAACACCATATATTTT,CASSLEVPGNTIYF
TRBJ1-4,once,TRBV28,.,TGTGCCAGCATCGAGAGGGGGGGGACCAATGAAAAACTGTTTTTT,CASIERGGTNEKLFF
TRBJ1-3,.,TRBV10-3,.,TGTGCCATCATGGCGGAATACGCTGGAAACACCATATATTTT,CAIMAEYAGNTIYF